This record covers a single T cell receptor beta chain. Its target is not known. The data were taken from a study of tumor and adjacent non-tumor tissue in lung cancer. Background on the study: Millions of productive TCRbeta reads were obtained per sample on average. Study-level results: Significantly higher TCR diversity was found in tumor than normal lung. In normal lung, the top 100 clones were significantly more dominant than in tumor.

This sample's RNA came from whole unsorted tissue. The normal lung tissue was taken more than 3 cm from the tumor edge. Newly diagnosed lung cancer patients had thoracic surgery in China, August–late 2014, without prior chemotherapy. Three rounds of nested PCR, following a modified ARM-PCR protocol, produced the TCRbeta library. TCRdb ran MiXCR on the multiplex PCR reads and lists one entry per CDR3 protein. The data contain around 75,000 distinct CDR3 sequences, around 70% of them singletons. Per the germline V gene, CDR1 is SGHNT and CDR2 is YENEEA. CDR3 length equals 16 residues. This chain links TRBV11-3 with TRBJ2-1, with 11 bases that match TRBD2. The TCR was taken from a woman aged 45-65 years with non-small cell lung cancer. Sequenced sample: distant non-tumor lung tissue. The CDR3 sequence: CTNSPGLAGGVREQFF. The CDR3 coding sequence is TGTACCAACAGCCCCGGACTAGCGGGTGGAGTTCGTGAGCAGTTCTTC.